Below are 23 T cell receptor beta chains sequenced from a single sample in a study of beta chain features in type 1 diabetes. General study results and limits: Type 1 diabetes patients showed a moderate but significant shortening of TCRB CDR3s in all four CD4+ subsets.

The study reverse transcribed the entire isolated RNA, so it sequenced expressed TCRB transcripts. The table came from immunoSEQ multiplex PCR; TCRdb's copy has only in-frame clones and leaves some out. Of roughly 700,000 clones listed, about an eighth are singletons. No antigen has been assigned to these receptors. Input material: naive CD4+ T cells from blood. These receptors were obtained from a man younger than 35 with type 1 diabetes.

This clone was counted a few times. This CDR3 reads CASSLRRAYNEQFF. CDR3 coding DNA: TGTGCCAGCAGCTTACGGCGGGCCTACAATGAGCAGTTCTTC. The chain recombines TRBV7-2 with TRBJ2-1; D may be TRBD2 (5 bases). The V and J ends lost 2 bases and 2 bases respectively, with 7 bases between them. Germline assignment: CDR1 SGHTA and CDR2 FQGNSA. CDR3 length equals 14 residues.

The chain joins TRBV7-9 to TRBJ1-2, with D tentatively TRBD1 (5 bases). V dropped 5 bases and J dropped 3 bases, with 13 bases sitting between them. The germline V gene has CDR1 SEHNR and CDR2 FQNEAQ (reference sequence). The CDR3 length is 14 residues. For the CDR3, the DNA is TGTGCCAGCAGCCCCGGGGGGGAAGACTATGGCTACACCTTC. Protein product: CASSPGGEDYGYTF. The complete variable domain, with remaining parts taken from reference TRBV7-9 and TRBJ1-2, reads DTGVSQNPRHKITKRGQNVTFRCDPISEHNRLYWYRQTLGQGPEFLTYFQNEAQLEKSRLLSDRFSAERPKGSFSTLEIQRTEQGDSAMYLCASSPGGEDYGYTFGSGTRLTVV.

The chain couples TRBV6-6 to TRBJ2-1; D is unresolved. CDR3 length: 15 amino acids. V dropped 4 bases and J dropped 6 bases, with 16 bases sitting between them. The germline gives CDR1 MNHNY, CDR2 SVGAGI (reference sequence). Here the CDR3 reads CASSFRRLASNEQFF. CDR3 DNA: TGTGCCAGCAGTTTCCGAAGGCTGGCTAGCAATGAGCAGTTCTTC.

Only a few counts were recorded for this clone. The gene calls are TRBV4-1 and TRBJ1-2; D gene unclear. Germline CDR1 reads MGHRA; CDR2 reads YSYEKL. Trimming removed 2 bases at V and 2 bases at J, with 12 bases between. The CDR3 contains 15 residues. In DNA form, the CDR3 reads TGCGCCAGCAGCCAAAGATCCAGGTTCAACTATGGCTACACCTTC. Its protein product is CASSQRSRFNYGYTF.

This clone has only a few counts. The chain has TRBV27 and TRBJ2-5; D uncertain. The CDR3 runs to 15 residues. V was pared by 2 bases and J by 5 bases, with 15 bases between. In germline, CDR1 is MNHEY, CDR2 SMNVEV (reference sequence). Here the CDR3 DNA reads TGTGCCAGCAGTTTAGACGCAAGAGCGAGGGAGACCCAGTACTTC. As protein: CASSLDARARETQYF.

This clone was recorded a few times. V gene TRBV13 combines with J gene TRBJ2-1; TRBD1 matches at 7 bases. Germline V lookup: CDR1 PRHDT, CDR2 FYEKMQ (reference sequence). The junction had 14 bases not matched to a gene; V was cut back by 3 bases and J by 3 bases. This CDR3 spans 18 amino acids. The CDR3 nucleotides are TGTGCCAGCAGCTTGGGGTCTTGGACAGGCGGGTACTACAATGAGCAGTTCTTC. It encodes CASSLGSWTGGYYNEQFF.

In its sample, this clone was seen a few times. The chain links TRBV7-3 to TRBJ2-1, with 8 bases aligning to TRBD2. Trimming removed 5 bases from V and 8 bases from J; junction bases left unmatched: 11. Germline V gene lookup returns CDR1 SGHTA and CDR2 FQGTGA. The CDR3 is 15 amino acids. This CDR3 is CASSPSAGESDEQFF. Here the CDR3 DNA reads TGTGCCAGCAGCCCCTCAGCGGGGGAAAGCGATGAGCAGTTCTTC.

This clone has just a few counts. This chain uses TRBV7-3 with TRBJ2-2; tentatively, D is TRBD1 or TRBD2 (5 bases each). The CDR3 is 14 residues long. Germline V gene sequence: CDR1 SGHTA, CDR2 FQGTGA. The germline V and J ends were trimmed by 7 bases and 4 bases, with 13 bases remaining between them. CDR3 region: CASKASGTTGELFF. In nucleotides, the CDR3 is TGTGCCAGCAAGGCATCAGGGACCACCGGGGAGCTGTTTTTT. Drawing the rest from reference TRBV7-3 and TRBJ2-2, the complete variable domain is GAGVSQTPSNKVTEKGKYVELRCDPISGHTALYWYRQSLGQGPEFLIYFQGTGAADDSGLPNDRFFAVRPEGSVSTLKIQRTERGDSAVYLCASKASGTTGELFFGEGSRLTVL.

This clone turned up a few times. This same CDR3 is encoded by further DNA sequences in the sample. The gene calls are TRBV30 and TRBJ2-7; D unresolved. V dropped 2 bases and J dropped 4 bases, with 12 bases sitting between them. The germline CDR1 and CDR2 sequences are GTSNPN and SVGIG (reference sequence). The length of the CDR3 is 13 residues. CDR3 in DNA: TGTGCCTGGAGTTCCGGGCAGGCTTACGAGCAGTACTTC. Its protein product is CAWSSGQAYEQYF.

This chain joins TRBV4-1 and TRBJ2-7; 10 nucleotides match TRBD1. In germline, CDR1 is MGHRA, CDR2 YSYEKL. The junction had 11 bases not matched to a gene; V was cut back by 0 bases and J by 0 bases. This CDR3 contains 19 residues. CDR3 protein: CASSQDQDRGYSDSYEQYF. CDR3 coding DNA: TGCGCCAGCAGCCAAGATCAGGACAGGGGGTATTCGGACTCCTACGAGCAGTACTTC.

The chain has TRBV25-1 and TRBJ2-1, with 10 positions matching TRBD1. The CDR3 is 14 amino acids. The germline CDR1 and CDR2 sequences are MGHDK and SYGVNS. V was pared by 3 bases and J by 8 bases, with 4 bases of the junction left unmatched. This chain's CDR3 is CASSDRDRGHEQFF. CDR3 in DNA: TGTGCCAGCAGTGACCGGGACAGGGGCCATGAGCAGTTCTTC.

The chain has TRBV13 and TRBJ2-5; TRBD2 matches 8 bases. Germline V gene lookup returns CDR1 PRHDT and CDR2 FYEKMQ (reference sequence). There are 15 residues in the CDR3. After removal of 3 bases from V and 2 bases from J, the junction contained 5 bases not matched to a gene. The CDR3 region is CASSFPPGGQETQYF. CDR3 sequence (DNA): TGTGCCAGCAGCTTTCCCCCGGGGGGGCAAGAGACCCAGTACTTC.

This clone was counted only a few times. Other DNA sequences within the sample encode an identical CDR3. This chain uses TRBV18 with TRBJ1-1; D is perhaps TRBD1 (6 bases). V lost 6 bases and J 1 base, leaving 9 bases between the germline ends. Germline CDR1 and CDR2: KGHSH and LQKENI. The length of the CDR3 is 13 residues. This chain's CDR3 is CASSPGQNTEAFF. For the CDR3, the DNA is TGTGCCAGCTCGCCGGGACAGAACACTGAAGCTTTCTTT.

This chain links TRBV5-4 with TRBJ2-2, with 10 bases matching TRBD1. The CDR3 is made up of 15 amino acids. V was clipped by 3 bases and J by 7 bases; unmatched bases: 6. The germline gives CDR1 SGHNT, CDR2 YYREEE (reference sequence). The CDR3 nucleotides are TGTGCCAGCAGCTCGAGACAGGGGGCCGGCGGGGAGCTGTTTTTT. Its protein product is CASSSRQGAGGELFF.

This clone occurred a few times. V is TRBV6-5 and J is TRBJ2-1, with D perhaps assigned TRBD1 or TRBD2 (5 bases each). The germline V gene encodes CDR1 MNHEY and CDR2 SVGAGI. CDR3 length: 14 residues. V lost 6 bases, J lost 6 bases, and 15 bases lay in between. The chain's CDR3 is CASSRGYPSNEQFF. The CDR3 region has the DNA TGTGCCAGCAGCCGGGGCTACCCCTCCAATGAGCAGTTCTTC.

This chain uses TRBV11-2 with TRBJ2-5; 14 nucleotides match TRBD2. The CDR3 runs to 16 residues. CDR1 is SGHAT, CDR2 FQNNGV, per germline. With V trimmed by 6 bases and J by 2 bases, 5 bases remained unmatched. CDR3 DNA sequence: TGTGCCAGCAGTCGGACTAGCGGGGGGCCTCAAGAGACCCAGTACTTC. The encoded protein is CASSRTSGGPQETQYF.

This clone appeared once. This chain uses TRBV7-2 with TRBJ1-5; D not certain. CDR3 size: 14 residues. Trimming left V 5 bases short and J 5 bases short, with 13 bases between. The germline V gene encodes CDR1 SGHTA and CDR2 FQGNSA. CDR3 in amino acids: CASSPRVVDQPQHF. In DNA, the CDR3 is TGTGCCAGCAGCCCCCGCGTGGTTGATCAGCCCCAGCATTTT.

In this sample, this clone turned up a few times. The chain employs TRBV27 and TRBJ2-1; possibly TRBD1 for D (5 bases). The CDR3 totals 14 residues. Trimming removed 4 bases at V and 6 bases at J, with 13 bases between. From germline, CDR1 is MNHEY and CDR2 SMNVEV (reference sequence). CDR3: CASSWVRQSNEQFF. The CDR3 bases are TGTGCCAGCAGTTGGGTCCGACAGTCCAATGAGCAGTTCTTC.

V usage is TRBV4-1 and J usage is TRBJ2-1; possible D gene TRBD2, 6 bases. The length of the CDR3 is 17 residues. V shed 0 bases and J shed 0 bases, with 12 bases lying between them. Germline lookup yields CDR1 MGHRA and CDR2 YSYEKL. The CDR3 sequence: CASSQDGAGSSYNEQFF. CDR3 sequence (DNA): TGCGCCAGCAGCCAAGATGGGGCGGGAAGCTCCTACAATGAGCAGTTCTTC.

The CDR3 region is CASSITGRGSGANVLTF. CDR3 sequence (DNA): TGTGCCAGTAGTATCACAGGGCGCGGGTCTGGGGCCAACGTCCTGACTTTC. The genes are TRBV19 and TRBJ2-6; D may be TRBD1 (6 bases). Looked up from germline, CDR1 is LNHDA and CDR2 is SQIVND (reference sequence). Trimming stripped 3 bases from V and 1 base from J, with 13 bases between. CDR3 size: 17 residues.

The V call is TRBV28, the J call TRBJ2-2, with TRBD2 as a possible D gene (6 bases). The CDR3 has 14 amino acids. The germline V gene encodes CDR1 MDHEN and CDR2 SYDVKM. Trimming took 8 bases from V and 6 from J, leaving 16 bases between them. CDR3 coding DNA: TGTGCCAGCCTTCGGGGGAGTTTGGCCGGGGAGCTGTTTTTT. Protein sequence: CASLRGSLAGELFF.

This clone was observed a handful of times. This chain connects TRBV30 to TRBJ2-1; TRBD2 matches 13 bases. With 5 bases clipped from V and 10 bases from J, the junction kept 11 bases outside the gene matches. The CDR3 is made up of 15 amino acids. Germline CDR1 GTSNPN, CDR2 SVGIG (reference sequence). In nucleotides, the CDR3 is TGTGCCTGGGGACCGGGACTAGCGGGACCTGGCGAGCAGTTCTTC. Translated, it gives CAWGPGLAGPGEQFF.

This clone was counted only a few times. The genes are TRBV25-1 and TRBJ1-4; 8 bases fit TRBD1. V was pared by 4 bases and J by 8 bases, with 12 bases of the junction left unmatched. CDR1 is MGHDK and CDR2 is SYGVNS in the germline V gene. The CDR3 contains 16 residues. CDR3 region: CASSGPPTGAEEKLFF. DNA for the CDR3: TGTGCCAGCAGTGGCCCCCCGACAGGGGCCGAGGAAAAACTGTTTTTT.